Only a few counts were recorded for the clone carrying this T cell receptor beta chain. Its specificity is not known. The CDR3 is made up of 14 amino acids. The V and J ends lost 5 bases and 7 bases, in that order; junction bases with no gene match: 8. Germline lookup yields CDR1 SEHNR and CDR2 FQNEAQ (reference sequence). Only in-frame clones appear in the TCRdb table, and some are missing; sequencing was by immunoSEQ multiplex PCR. Of 70,000 to 95,000 clones listed, 86% are singletons. The data derive from a study of T cell responses to AZD1222 COVID-19 vaccine. Study-level points and caveats: Donors were largely white British and mainly female; clonal diversity was possibly underestimated.

This TCR derives from an adult who received the AZD1222 COVID-19 vaccine. V usage is TRBV7-9 and J usage is TRBJ1-2; 9 nucleotides match TRBD1. The sample consisted of peripheral blood, taken 28 days after the second AZD1222 dose. The CDR3 here is CASSRGQGGVGYTF. CDR3 bases: TGTGCCAGCAGCCGGGGACAGGGAGGGGTTGGCTACACCTTC.